The 17 T cell receptor beta chains below come from one sample, sequenced in a study of OX40 agonist ivuxolimab in advanced cancers. Sequencing used immunoSEQ multiplex PCR; TCRdb keeps in-frame clones, though not all of them. The sample includes under 85,000 clones, 85% of them seen just once. Source: CD4+ or CD8+ T cells sorted from blood, taken in a trial of the OX40 agonist ivuxolimab. These receptors all stem from an adult with an advanced solid tumor such as melanoma, head and neck, liver or kidney cancer.

CDR3 sequence (DNA): TGTGCCAGTAGTACCCTAACCAGACGAAACACTGAAGCTTTCTTT. It encodes CASSTLTRRNTEAFF. The V and J genes are TRBV19 and TRBJ1-1; D not resolved. The V end lost 4 bases, the J end lost 2 bases, and 14 bases lay between the germline ends. The CDR3 has 15 amino acids. CDR1 and CDR2 from the germline V gene are LNHDA and SQIVND (reference sequence).

The V and J genes are TRBV7-2 and TRBJ1-1; D might be TRBD1 (6 bases). The CDR3 runs to 14 residues. In germline, CDR1 is SGHTA, CDR2 FQGNSA. The germline V and J ends were trimmed by 7 bases and 3 bases, with 15 bases remaining between them. CDR3 nucleotides: TGTGCCAGCATCGAACAGGGTGGGTACACTGAAGCTTTCTTT. Its protein is CASIEQGGYTEAFF. Combining the CDR3 with reference TRBV7-2 and TRBJ1-1 gives the whole variable domain GAGVSQSPSNKVTEKGKDVELRCDPISGHTALYWYRQSLGQGLEFLIYFQGNSAPDKSGLPSDRFSAERTGGSVSTLTIQRTQQEDSAVYLCASIEQGGYTEAFFGQGTRLTVV.

The chain has TRBV28 and TRBJ2-1; 9 bases map to TRBD2. The CDR3 loop spans 13 amino acids. Trimming cost V 2 bases and J 7 bases; bases outside gene matches: 0. The germline gives CDR1 MDHEN, CDR2 SYDVKM. DNA for the CDR3: TGTGCCAGCAGTTTAACTAGCGGGAATGAGCAGTTCTTC. Protein product: CASSLTSGNEQFF.

The V gene is TRBV12-5, the J gene TRBJ1-5; 10 bases line up with TRBD1. The CDR3 extends over 18 amino acids. J was trimmed by 6 bases and V by 0 bases; bases with no gene match: 11. Germline-derived CDR1 and CDR2 are LGHNT and FRNRAP. The CDR3 here is CASGLVLGTGVSGQPQHF. DNA for the CDR3: TGTGCTAGTGGTTTGGTACTTGGGACAGGGGTTTCGGGTCAGCCCCAGCATTTT.

This clone came up once. The genes are TRBV28 and TRBJ2-2; a weak D match, TRBD1 (5 bases). V lost 2 bases and J 8 bases, leaving 15 bases between the germline ends. Germline CDR1 MDHEN, CDR2 SYDVKM. The CDR3 covers 15 residues. The CDR3 bases are TGTGCCAGCAGTTTAATGGGGCGGATGCTGGGGGAGCTGTTTTTT. It encodes CASSLMGRMLGELFF.

The chain recombines TRBV2 with TRBJ1-1; D uncertain. Germline V gene lookup returns CDR1 SNHLY and CDR2 FYNNEI. This CDR3 comprises 16 residues. Deletions cut 8 bases from V and 0 bases from J, with 19 bases between. The CDR3 reads CASYAWGWGMNTEAFF. CDR3 nucleotide sequence: TGTGCCAGCTACGCCTGGGGTTGGGGAATGAACACTGAAGCTTTCTTT.

V and J are TRBV19 and TRBJ2-2, with 12 bases identical to TRBD2. Per the germline V gene, CDR1 is LNHDA and CDR2 is SQIVND (reference sequence). J was trimmed by 3 bases and V by 3 bases; bases with no gene match: 8. This CDR3 is 18 amino acids long. Here the CDR3 DNA reads TGTGCCAGTAGTATTTCTAGCGGGAGGGCCCCGGACACCGGGGAGCTGTTTTTT. This encodes CASSISSGRAPDTGELFF. The variable domain in full, with the rest retrieved from reference TRBV19 and TRBJ2-2, is DGGITQSPKYLFRKEGQNVTLSCEQNLNHDAMYWYRQDPGQGLRLIYYSQIVNDFQKGDIAEGYSVSREKKESFPLTVTSAQKNPTAFYLCASSISSGRAPDTGELFFGEGSRLTVL.

The CDR3 DNA reads as TGTGCCAGTAGTATAGTACTTGCAACTAATGAAAAACTGTTTTTT. Protein sequence: CASSIVLATNEKLFF. The rearrangement links TRBV19 to TRBJ1-4; D remains unclear. Germline V lookup: CDR1 LNHDA, CDR2 SQIVND (reference sequence). With 1 base removed from V and 0 bases from J, the gap between germline ends came to 6 bases. This CDR3 contains 15 residues.

This chain links TRBV19 with TRBJ1-2; 9 bases fit TRBD1. Trimming took 2 bases from V and 0 from J; bases not matched to a gene: 4. This CDR3 spans 16 amino acids. Germline CDR1 is LNHDA and CDR2 is SQIVND (reference sequence). This CDR3 reads CASSILGQGPNYGYTF. As DNA, the CDR3 is TGTGCCAGTAGTATATTGGGACAGGGACCTAACTATGGCTACACCTTC.

CDR3 in amino acids: CASSYVRTGVRLWDTF. The CDR3 DNA is TGTGCCAGCAGTTACGTGAGGACAGGGGTACGTCTATGGGACACCTTC. The rearrangement links TRBV6-6 to TRBJ1-2; 9 bases are shared with TRBD1. This CDR3 is built from 16 residues. Germline trimming cut 2 bases from V and 12 bases from J; bases unmatched to any gene: 16. The germline CDR1 and CDR2 sequences are MNHNY and SVGAGI (reference sequence).

This chain connects TRBV13 to TRBJ2-7, with 7 bases that match TRBD1. Germline V gives CDR1 PRHDT, CDR2 FYEKMQ (reference sequence). CDR3 length: 12 residues. V gave up 10 bases and J gave up 0 bases; unmatched junction bases: 3. The CDR3 loop reads CATGDSSYEQYF. The CDR3 DNA sequence: TGTGCCACCGGGGACAGCTCCTACGAGCAGTACTTC.

In its sample, this clone was seen once. This rearrangement joins TRBV7-6 to TRBJ1-1; D possibly corresponds to TRBD1 (5 bases). The CDR3 length is 14 residues. Germline V CDR1 and CDR2: SGHVS, FNYEAQ. V was trimmed by 1 base and J by 3 bases, leaving 9 bases between them. DNA of the CDR3: TGTGCCAGCAGCTTAGGAGGGGATGACACTGAAGCTTTCTTT. Its protein product is CASSLGGDDTEAFF.

The V and J genes are TRBV5-1 and TRBJ1-4; 7 nucleotides match TRBD1. The germline V gene has CDR1 SGHRS and CDR2 YFSETQ. V lost 3 bases and J lost 5; bases outside the gene matches: 4. This CDR3 is built from 14 residues. For the CDR3, the DNA is TGCGCCAGCAGCTCTGGACAGGTGAATGAAAAACTGTTTTTT. As protein: CASSSGQVNEKLFF.

V usage is TRBV9 and J usage is TRBJ1-1; no definite D call. This CDR3 is built from 13 residues. Germline V gene sequence: CDR1 SGDLS, CDR2 YYNGEE. With 0 bases removed from V and 7 bases from J, the gap between germline ends came to 10 bases. The CDR3 region has the DNA TGTGCCAGCAGCGTAGATATGCTGAGTGAAGCTTTCTTT. Its protein product is CASSVDMLSEAFF.

The rearrangement joins TRBV19 to TRBJ2-5; 11 bases match TRBD1. V lost 2 bases to trimming and J lost 4 bases; unmatched junction nucleotides: 3. The CDR3 runs to 15 residues. Germline CDR1 and CDR2: LNHDA and SQIVND (reference sequence). The CDR3 here is CASSIRTGGRETQYF. In nucleotides, the CDR3 is TGTGCCAGTAGTATAAGGACAGGGGGCCGAGAGACCCAGTACTTC. Together with reference TRBV19 and TRBJ2-5, the CDR3 gives the full variable domain: DGGITQSPKYLFRKEGQNVTLSCEQNLNHDAMYWYRQDPGQGLRLIYYSQIVNDFQKGDIAEGYSVSREKKESFPLTVTSAQKNPTAFYLCASSIRTGGRETQYFGPGTRLLVL.

This clone was recorded a few times. The rearrangement links TRBV25-1 to TRBJ1-1; the D gene is possibly TRBD1 (6 bases). The CDR3 is made up of 14 amino acids. Germline CDR1 is MGHDK and CDR2 is SYGVNS. V was pared by 4 bases and J by 3 bases, with 12 bases between. The CDR3 sequence: CASSAGVRDTEAFF. The CDR3 DNA reads as TGTGCCAGCAGTGCAGGGGTTCGTGACACTGAAGCTTTCTTT.

V is TRBV2 and J is TRBJ2-2, with TRBD1 identical over 8 bases. Unmatched junction bases numbered 12, after V lost 6 bases and J lost 3 bases. The length of the CDR3 is 17 residues. Germline V gene lookup returns CDR1 SNHLY and CDR2 FYNNEI. CDR3 DNA: TGTGCCAGCAGGCGGACAGGGCCTACGAGGTACACCGGGGAGCTGTTTTTT. It codes for CASRRTGPTRYTGELFF. Full variable domain (outside the CDR3, taken from reference TRBV2 and TRBJ2-2): EPEVTQTPSHQVTQMGQEVILRCVPISNHLYFYWYRQILGQKVEFLVSFYNNEISEKSEIFDDQFSVERPDGSNFTLKIRSTKLEDSAMYFCASRRTGPTRYTGELFFGEGSRLTVL.